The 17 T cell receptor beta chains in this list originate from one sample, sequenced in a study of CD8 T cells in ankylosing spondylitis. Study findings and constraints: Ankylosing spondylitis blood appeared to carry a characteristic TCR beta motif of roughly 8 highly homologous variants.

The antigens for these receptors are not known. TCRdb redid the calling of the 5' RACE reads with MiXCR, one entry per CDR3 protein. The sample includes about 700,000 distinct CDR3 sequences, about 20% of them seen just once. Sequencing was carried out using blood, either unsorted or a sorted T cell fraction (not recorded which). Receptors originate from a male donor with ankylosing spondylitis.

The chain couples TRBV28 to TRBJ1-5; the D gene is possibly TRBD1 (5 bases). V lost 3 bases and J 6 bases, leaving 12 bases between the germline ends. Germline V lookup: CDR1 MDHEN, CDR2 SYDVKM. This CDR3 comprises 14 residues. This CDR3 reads CASSFVRAFQPQHF. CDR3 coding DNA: TGTGCCAGCAGTTTTGTCAGGGCCTTTCAGCCCCAGCATTTT.

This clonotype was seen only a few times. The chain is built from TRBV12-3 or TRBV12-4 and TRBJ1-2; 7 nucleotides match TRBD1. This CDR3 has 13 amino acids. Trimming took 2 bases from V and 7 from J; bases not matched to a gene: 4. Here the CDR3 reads CASSLMAGGGYTF. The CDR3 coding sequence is TGTGCCAGCAGTTTAATGGCAGGGGGTGGCTACACCTTC.

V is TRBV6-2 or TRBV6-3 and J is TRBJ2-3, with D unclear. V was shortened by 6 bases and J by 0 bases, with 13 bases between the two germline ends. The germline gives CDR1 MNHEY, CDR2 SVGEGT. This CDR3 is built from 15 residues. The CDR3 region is CASSPRPKSTDTQYF. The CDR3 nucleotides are TGTGCCAGCAGCCCAAGACCCAAGAGCACAGATACGCAGTATTTT.

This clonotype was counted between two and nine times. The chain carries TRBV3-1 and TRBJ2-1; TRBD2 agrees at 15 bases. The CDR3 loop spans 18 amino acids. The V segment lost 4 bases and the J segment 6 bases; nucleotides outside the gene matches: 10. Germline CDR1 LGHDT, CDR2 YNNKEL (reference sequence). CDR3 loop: CASSPGTSGRTEGNEQFF. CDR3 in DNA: TGTGCCAGCAGCCCCGGGACTAGCGGGAGGACCGAGGGCAATGAGCAGTTCTTC.

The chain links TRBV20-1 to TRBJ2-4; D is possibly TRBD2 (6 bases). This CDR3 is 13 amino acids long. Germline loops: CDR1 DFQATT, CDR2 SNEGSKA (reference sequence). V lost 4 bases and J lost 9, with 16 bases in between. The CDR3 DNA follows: TGCAGTGCTATGATCGACGGGGGAAGCATTCAGTACTTC. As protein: CSAMIDGGSIQYF.

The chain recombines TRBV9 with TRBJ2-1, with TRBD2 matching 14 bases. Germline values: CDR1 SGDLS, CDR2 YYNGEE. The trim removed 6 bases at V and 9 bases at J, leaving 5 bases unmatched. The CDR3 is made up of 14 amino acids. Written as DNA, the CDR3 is TGTGCCAGCACCGGACTAGCGGGAGGCGGTGAGCAGTTCTTC. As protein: CASTGLAGGGEQFF.

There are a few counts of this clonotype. CDR3 protein: CASSYAGGRYEQYF. CDR3 nucleotide sequence: TGTGCCAGCAGTTATGCGGGGGGGCGCTACGAGCAGTACTTC. V and J are TRBV6-2 or TRBV6-3 and TRBJ2-7; 9 nucleotides agree with TRBD2. CDR1 and CDR2 from the germline V gene are MNHEY and SVGEGT. V shed 3 bases and J 3 bases; nucleotides not matched to a gene: 3. The CDR3 is made up of 14 amino acids.

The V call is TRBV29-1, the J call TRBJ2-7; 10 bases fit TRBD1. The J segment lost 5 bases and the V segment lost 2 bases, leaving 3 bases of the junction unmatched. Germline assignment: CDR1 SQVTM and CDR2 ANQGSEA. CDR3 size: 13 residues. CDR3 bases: TGCAGCGTTGAAAAGGACAGGGGGAACGAGCAGTACTTC. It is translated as CSVEKDRGNEQYF.

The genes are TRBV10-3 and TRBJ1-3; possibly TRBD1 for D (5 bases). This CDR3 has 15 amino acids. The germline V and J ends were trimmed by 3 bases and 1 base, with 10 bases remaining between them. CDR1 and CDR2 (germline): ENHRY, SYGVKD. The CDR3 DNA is TGTGCCATCAGTGATCGAGGGGTGTCTGGAAACACCATATATTTT. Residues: CAISDRGVSGNTIYF.

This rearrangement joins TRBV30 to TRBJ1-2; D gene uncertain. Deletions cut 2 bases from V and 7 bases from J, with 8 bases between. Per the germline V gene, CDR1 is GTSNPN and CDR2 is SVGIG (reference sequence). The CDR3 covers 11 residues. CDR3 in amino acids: CAWSTWPGYTF. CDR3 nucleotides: TGTGCCTGGAGTACGTGGCCTGGCTACACCTTC.

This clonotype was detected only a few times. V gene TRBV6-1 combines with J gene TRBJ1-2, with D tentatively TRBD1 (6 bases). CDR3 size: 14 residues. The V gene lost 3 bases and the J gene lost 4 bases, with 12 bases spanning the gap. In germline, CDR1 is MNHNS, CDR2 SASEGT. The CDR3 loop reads CASSDIGQSYGYTF. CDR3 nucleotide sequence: TGTGCCAGCAGTGATATTGGACAGTCCTATGGCTACACCTTC.

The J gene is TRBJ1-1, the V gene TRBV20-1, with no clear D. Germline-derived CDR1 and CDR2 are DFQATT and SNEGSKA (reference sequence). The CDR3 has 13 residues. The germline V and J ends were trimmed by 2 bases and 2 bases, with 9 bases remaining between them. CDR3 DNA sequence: TGCAGTGCTAGAAGAGGTAGAAACACTGAAGCTTTCTTT. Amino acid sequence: CSARRGRNTEAFF.

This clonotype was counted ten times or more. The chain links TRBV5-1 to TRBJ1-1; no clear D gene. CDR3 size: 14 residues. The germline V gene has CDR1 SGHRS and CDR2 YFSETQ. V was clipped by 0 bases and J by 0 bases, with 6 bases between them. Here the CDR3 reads CASSLGALNTEAFF. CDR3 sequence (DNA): TGCGCCAGCAGCTTGGGGGCCTTGAACACTGAAGCTTTCTTT.

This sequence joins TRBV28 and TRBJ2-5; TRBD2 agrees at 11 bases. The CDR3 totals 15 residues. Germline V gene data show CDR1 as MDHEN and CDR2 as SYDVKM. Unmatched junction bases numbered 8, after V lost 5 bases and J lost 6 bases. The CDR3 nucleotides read TGTGCCAGCAGTGCGCCGGGACTAGCGGACCAGACCCAGTACTTC. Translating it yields CASSAPGLADQTQYF. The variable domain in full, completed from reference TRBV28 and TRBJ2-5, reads DVKVTQSSRYLVKRTGEKVFLECVQDMDHENMFWYRQDPGLGLRLIYFSYDVKMKEKGDIPEGYSVSREKKERFSLILESASTNQTSMYLCASSAPGLADQTQYFGPGTRLLVL.

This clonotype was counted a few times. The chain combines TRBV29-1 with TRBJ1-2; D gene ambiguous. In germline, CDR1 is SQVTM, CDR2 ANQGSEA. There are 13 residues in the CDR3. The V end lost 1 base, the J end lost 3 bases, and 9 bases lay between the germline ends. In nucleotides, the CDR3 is TGCAGCGTTGAAGCGGACGGTGACTATGGCTACACCTTC. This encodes CSVEADGDYGYTF.

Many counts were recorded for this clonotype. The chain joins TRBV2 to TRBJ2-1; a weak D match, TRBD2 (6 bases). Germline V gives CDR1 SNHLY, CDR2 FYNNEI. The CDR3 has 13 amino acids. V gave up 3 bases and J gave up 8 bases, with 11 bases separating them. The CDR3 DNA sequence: TGTGCCAGCAGTGATCTTAAGCGGGATGAGCAGTTCTTC. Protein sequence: CASSDLKRDEQFF.

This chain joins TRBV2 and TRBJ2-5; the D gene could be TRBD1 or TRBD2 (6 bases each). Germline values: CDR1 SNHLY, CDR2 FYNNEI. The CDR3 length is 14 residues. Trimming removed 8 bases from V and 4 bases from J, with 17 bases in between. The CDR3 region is CASRSRGRGETQYF. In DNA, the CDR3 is TGTGCCAGCCGTAGTCGGGGGCGCGGAGAGACCCAGTACTTC.